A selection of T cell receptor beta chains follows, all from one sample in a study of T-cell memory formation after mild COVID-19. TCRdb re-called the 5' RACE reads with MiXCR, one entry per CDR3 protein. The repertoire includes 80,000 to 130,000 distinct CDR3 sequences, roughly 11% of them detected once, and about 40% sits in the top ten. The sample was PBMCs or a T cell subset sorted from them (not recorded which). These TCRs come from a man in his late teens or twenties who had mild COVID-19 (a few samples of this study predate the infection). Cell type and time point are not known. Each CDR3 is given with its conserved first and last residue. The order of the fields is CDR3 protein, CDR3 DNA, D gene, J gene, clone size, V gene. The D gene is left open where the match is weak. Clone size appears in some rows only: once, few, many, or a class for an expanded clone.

CDR3aa: CASSLGGSGFGETQYF
CDR3nt: TGTGCCAGCAGCTTGGGCGGATCGGGGTTCGGAGAGACCCAGTACTTC
d_gene: .
j_gene: TRBJ2-5
abundance: few
v_gene: TRBV11-2

CDR3aa: CASSFLGNQPQNF
CDR3nt: TGTGCCAGCAGTTTTTTGGGGAACCAGCCCCAGAATTTT
d_gene: .
j_gene: TRBJ1-5
abundance: once
v_gene: TRBV12-3/TRBV12-4

CDR3aa: CASSLIPGGVRGYTF
CDR3nt: TGTGCCAGCAGCTTAATCCCAGGGGGGGTGCGCGGCTACACCTTC
d_gene: TRBD1
j_gene: TRBJ1-2
abundance: .
v_gene: TRBV7-2

CDR3aa: CSARTDRDEVYNEQFF
CDR3nt: TGCAGTGCTAGAACAGACCGGGACGAGGTCTACAATGAGCAGTTCTTC
d_gene: .
j_gene: TRBJ2-1
abundance: .
v_gene: TRBV20-1

CDR3aa: CSVPDPGSYGYTF
CDR3nt: TGCAGCGTTCCGGATCCGGGAAGCTATGGCTACACCTTC
d_gene: .
j_gene: TRBJ1-2
abundance: few
v_gene: TRBV29-1

CDR3aa: CASSLYGQGGDTQYF
CDR3nt: TGTGCCAGCAGTTTATACGGACAGGGTGGAGATACGCAGTATTTT
d_gene: TRBD1
j_gene: TRBJ2-3
abundance: .
v_gene: TRBV12-3/TRBV12-4

CDR3aa: CSAHEGLETQYF
CDR3nt: TGCAGCGCTCACGAGGGGCTAGAGACCCAGTACTTC
d_gene: .
j_gene: TRBJ2-5
abundance: .
v_gene: TRBV29-1

CDR3aa: CASSWDRKTGANVLTF
CDR3nt: TGTGCCAGCAGTTGGGACAGAAAAACTGGGGCCAACGTCCTGACTTTC
d_gene: TRBD1
j_gene: TRBJ2-6
abundance: .
v_gene: TRBV28

CDR3aa: CASREQGRPTLAFF
CDR3nt: TGTGCCAGCAGAGAACAGGGACGCCCTACGCTGGCTTTCTTT
d_gene: .
j_gene: TRBJ1-1
abundance: many
v_gene: TRBV3-1

CDR3aa: CASSQGGGEQYF
CDR3nt: TGCGCCAGCAGCCAAGGGGGGGGCGAGCAGTACTTC
d_gene: TRBD2
j_gene: TRBJ2-7
abundance: many
v_gene: TRBV4-3

CDR3aa: CASSLVVGETDTQYF
CDR3nt: TGTGCCAGCAGCTTAGTCGTGGGGGAGACAGATACGCAGTATTTT
d_gene: .
j_gene: TRBJ2-3
abundance: many
v_gene: TRBV7-9

CDR3aa: CASSLVFRADVQETQYF
CDR3nt: TGTGCCAGCAGCTTGGTATTTCGGGCAGACGTCCAAGAGACCCAGTACTTC
d_gene: .
j_gene: TRBJ2-5
abundance: .
v_gene: TRBV5-8

CDR3aa: CASSDLGGSTDTQYF
CDR3nt: TGTGCCAGCAGTGACCTGGGGGGGAGCACAGATACGCAGTATTTT
d_gene: TRBD2
j_gene: TRBJ2-3
abundance: .
v_gene: TRBV12-3/TRBV12-4

CDR3aa: CASSFSQRHTGELFF
CDR3nt: TGTGCCAGCAGTTTTAGCCAGCGACACACCGGGGAGCTGTTTTTT
d_gene: .
j_gene: TRBJ2-2
abundance: .
v_gene: TRBV28

CDR3aa: CASSPVISYEQYF
CDR3nt: TGTGCCAGCAGTCCTGTGATCTCCTACGAGCAGTACTTC
d_gene: .
j_gene: TRBJ2-7
abundance: .
v_gene: TRBV12-3/TRBV12-4

CDR3aa: CASQSGANVLTF
CDR3nt: TGTGCCTCTCAGTCTGGGGCCAACGTCCTGACTTTC
d_gene: .
j_gene: TRBJ2-6
abundance: few
v_gene: TRBV6-5

CDR3aa: CASRDGTSGYTDTQYF
CDR3nt: TGCGCCAGCAGAGATGGGACTAGCGGATACACAGATACGCAGTATTTT
d_gene: TRBD2
j_gene: TRBJ2-3
abundance: few
v_gene: TRBV4-3

CDR3aa: CASSLDRDYNEQFF
CDR3nt: TGTGCCAGCAGCCTCGACAGGGATTACAATGAGCAGTTCTTC
d_gene: TRBD1
j_gene: TRBJ2-1
abundance: few
v_gene: TRBV7-3

CDR3aa: CASSVDGSLYGYTF
CDR3nt: TGTGCCAGCAGCGTGGACGGGAGCCTCTATGGCTACACCTTC
d_gene: .
j_gene: TRBJ1-2
abundance: many
v_gene: TRBV7-6

CDR3aa: CASSFMPDRNEKLFF
CDR3nt: TGTGCCAGCAGTTTCATGCCAGACCGAAATGAAAAACTGTTTTTT
d_gene: .
j_gene: TRBJ1-4
abundance: medium-sized
v_gene: TRBV27

CDR3aa: CASRAGNTEAFF
CDR3nt: TGTGCCAGCAGAGCGGGGAACACTGAAGCTTTCTTT
d_gene: .
j_gene: TRBJ1-1
abundance: .
v_gene: TRBV12-3/TRBV12-4

CDR3aa: CASSQRSGGADEQFF
CDR3nt: TGTGCCAGCAGCCAACGGAGCGGGGGGGCAGATGAGCAGTTCTTC
d_gene: TRBD2
j_gene: TRBJ2-1
abundance: .
v_gene: TRBV4-2

CDR3aa: CASSPDSGGPYTYEQYF
CDR3nt: TGTGCCAGCAGTCCCGACAGCGGGGGGCCGTACACCTACGAGCAGTACTTC
d_gene: TRBD2
j_gene: TRBJ2-7
abundance: few
v_gene: TRBV27

CDR3aa: CASRRGGNTEAFF
CDR3nt: TGTGCCAGCCGGAGAGGTGGGAACACTGAAGCTTTCTTT
d_gene: .
j_gene: TRBJ1-1
abundance: .
v_gene: TRBV28

CDR3aa: CASRGGDTQYF
CDR3nt: TGTGCCAGCAGAGGAGGGGATACGCAGTATTTT
d_gene: .
j_gene: TRBJ2-3
abundance: .
v_gene: TRBV2

CDR3aa: CASSSLAGLTDTQYF
CDR3nt: TGTGCCAGCAGTTCGTTAGCGGGCCTGACAGATACGCAGTATTTT
d_gene: TRBD2
j_gene: TRBJ2-3
abundance: few
v_gene: TRBV12-3/TRBV12-4

CDR3aa: CASSFHRRTDGELFF
CDR3nt: TGCGCCAGCAGCTTTCACAGGCGGACGGACGGGGAGCTGTTTTTT
d_gene: .
j_gene: TRBJ2-2
abundance: .
v_gene: TRBV4-1

CDR3aa: CASSSRGLAAYEQFF
CDR3nt: TGCGCCAGCAGCTCCAGGGGACTAGCGGCTTATGAGCAGTTCTTC
d_gene: TRBD2
j_gene: TRBJ2-1
abundance: many
v_gene: TRBV5-1

CDR3aa: CASSLGRITDTQYF
CDR3nt: TGTGCCAGCAGCTTAGGGCGGATCACAGATACGCAGTATTTT
d_gene: .
j_gene: TRBJ2-3
abundance: .
v_gene: TRBV5-4

CDR3aa: CASSQGQRGPVQYF
CDR3nt: TGTGCCAGCAGCCAGGGTCAGCGGGGCCCCGTGCAGTACTTC
d_gene: TRBD2
j_gene: TRBJ2-7
abundance: few
v_gene: TRBV7-8

CDR3aa: CASSLGRRGGETQYF
CDR3nt: TGTGCCAGCAGCTTGGGGAGGAGGGGCGGGGAGACCCAGTACTTC
d_gene: .
j_gene: TRBJ2-5
abundance: .
v_gene: TRBV7-2